The next 14 T cell receptor beta chains were all read from a single sample in a study of blood T cell repertoires in COVID-19. TCRdb's table, derived via immunoSEQ multiplex PCR, lists solely in-frame clones and lacks some. The top ten hold about a sixth of the sample, which has tens of thousands of clones, more than 75% seen once. The sequencing sample was made of peripheral blood. The receptors here all came from a woman older than 75 with active or convalescent COVID-19.

The chain couples TRBV29-1 to TRBJ1-1; 7 bases are shared with TRBD1. This CDR3 comprises 13 residues. CDR1 is SQVTM, CDR2 ANQGSEA, per germline. Trimming took 3 bases from V and 4 from J; bases not matched to a gene: 5. The CDR3 nucleotides read TGCAGCGTTGACGAGGGGGCGGGCACTGAAGCTTTCTTT. Its protein product is CSVDEGAGTEAFF.

V is TRBV11-1 and J is TRBJ2-1; 8 positions match TRBD2. There are 15 residues in the CDR3. The V segment lost 2 bases and the J segment 4 bases; nucleotides outside the gene matches: 4. Germline V gene data show CDR1 as SGHAT and CDR2 as FQDESV (reference sequence). CDR3 nucleotide sequence: TGTGCCAGCAGCTTATTCGGGGGGGAGTACAATGAGCAGTTCTTC. As protein: CASSLFGGEYNEQFF.

The chain recombines TRBV27 with TRBJ1-5; 7 positions agree with TRBD1. The CDR3 spans 16 residues. The germline CDR1 and CDR2 sequences are MNHEY and SMNVEV (reference sequence). Trimming cost V 4 bases and J 2 bases; bases outside gene matches: 8. CDR3 region: CASSSYRGVGNQPQHF. The CDR3 DNA sequence: TGTGCCAGCAGTTCGTACAGGGGAGTAGGCAATCAGCCCCAGCATTTT.

This chain uses TRBV6-5 with TRBJ1-5, with 7 bases that match TRBD1. Germline trimming cut 2 bases from V and 2 bases from J; bases unmatched to any gene: 3. The V gene's germline CDR1 is MNHEY and CDR2 SVGAGI. This CDR3 is 15 amino acids long. The CDR3 here is CASSYGQGGNQPQHF. CDR3 DNA: TGTGCCAGCAGTTACGGGCAGGGGGGCAATCAGCCCCAGCATTTT.

This chain joins TRBV19 and TRBJ1-4; 7 bases map to TRBD1. With V trimmed by 3 bases and J by 0 bases, 1 base remained unmatched. This CDR3 has 15 amino acids. CDR1 and CDR2 (germline): LNHDA, SQIVND (reference sequence). The CDR3 region has the DNA TGTGCCAGTAGTATCCAGGGGGCAACTAATGAAAAACTGTTTTTT. It specifies CASSIQGATNEKLFF.

This chain joins TRBV7-3 and TRBJ2-1; weak D call: TRBD2 (6 bases). Germline V gives CDR1 SGHTA, CDR2 FQGTGA. Trimming stripped 1 base from V and 7 bases from J, with 8 bases between. The CDR3 runs 13 residues. The CDR3 DNA sequence: TGTGCCAGCAGCTTAATGGGGACTAATGAGCAGTTCTTC. This sequence encodes CASSLMGTNEQFF.

The chain combines TRBV3-1 (or the pseudogene TRBV3-2) with TRBJ1-3, with a tentative D call TRBD1 (5 bases). CDR3 length: 16 amino acids. CDR1 LGHDT and CDR2 YNNKEL come from the germline V gene (reference sequence). V was cut by 1 base and J by 4 bases, with 14 bases left in between. The CDR3 DNA reads TGTGCCAGCAGCCAAGGCATCTGGGCAGGGGGAAACACCATATATTTT. Its translation is CASSQGIWAGGNTIYF.

The gene calls are TRBV30 and TRBJ2-2, with TRBD2 as a possible D gene (5 bases). V lost 4 bases to trimming and J lost 6 bases, with 18 bases between them. CDR3 length equals 15 residues. The germline CDR1 and CDR2 sequences are GTSNPN and SVGIG (reference sequence). The CDR3 protein is CAWTPGSGMAGELFF. The CDR3 DNA is TGTGCCTGGACCCCGGGGTCCGGGATGGCCGGGGAGCTGTTTTTT.

This chain joins TRBV6-1 and TRBJ1-2, with D perhaps matching TRBD1 (5 bases). Germline lookup yields CDR1 MNHNS and CDR2 SASEGT. Trimming removed 3 bases at V and 6 bases at J, with 17 bases between. The CDR3 covers 15 residues. The CDR3 DNA sequence: TGTGCCAGCAGTGATGTGAAAGCGCGGGGGAATGGCTACACCTTC. Its protein product is CASSDVKARGNGYTF.

CDR3 protein: CASSLGTEVYEQYF. CDR3 nucleotide sequence: TGCGCCAGCAGCCTCGGGACAGAAGTCTACGAGCAGTACTTC. The chain employs TRBV4-1 and TRBJ2-7; 7 bases fit TRBD1. With 4 bases clipped from V and 3 bases from J, the junction kept 6 bases outside the gene matches. The germline V gene encodes CDR1 MGHRA and CDR2 YSYEKL. The CDR3 has 14 amino acids.

This sequence joins TRBV18 and TRBJ2-6, with 11 bases that match TRBD1. The V segment lost 1 base and the J segment 4 bases; nucleotides outside the gene matches: 6. CDR1 and CDR2 (germline): KGHSH, LQKENI. This CDR3 comprises 18 residues. This CDR3 reads CASSPRSGQGAGANVLTF. The CDR3 region has the DNA TGTGCCAGCTCACCACGTTCTGGACAGGGGGCGGGGGCCAACGTCCTGACTTTC.

The CDR3 loop reads CASSLTAWTERVYGYTF. CDR3 DNA: TGTGCCAGCAGCTTAACCGCATGGACGGAGAGGGTCTATGGCTACACCTTC. The gene calls are TRBV7-2 and TRBJ1-2; no reliable D call. Germline CDR1 is SGHTA and CDR2 is FQGNSA. Trimming cost V 2 bases and J 4 bases, with 20 bases left between them. The CDR3 spans 17 residues.

The gene calls are TRBV28 and TRBJ1-1, with a weak D call TRBD1 (6 bases). With 5 bases removed from V and 7 bases from J, the gap between germline ends came to 17 bases. Per germline, CDR1 MDHEN and CDR2 SYDVKM. The CDR3 loop spans 14 amino acids. In nucleotides, the CDR3 is TGTGCCAGCAGTCTCCTATTGACAGGCCTTGAAGCTTTCTTT. Translation gives CASSLLLTGLEAFF.

V and J are TRBV10-3 and TRBJ2-2; 12 bases are shared with TRBD1. CDR3 length equals 17 residues. Germline V gene lookup returns CDR1 ENHRY and CDR2 SYGVKD. Unmatched junction bases numbered 7, after V lost 4 bases and J lost 4 bases. CDR3 in DNA: TGTGCCATCAGTGGGGGACAGGGGGCTGGCGGCACCGGGGAGCTGTTTTTT. Amino acid sequence: CAISGGQGAGGTGELFF.